The source of this T cell receptor (beta chain) is a study of T-cell reconstitution after alpha-beta-depleted transplantation in children. V gave up 7 bases and J gave up 4 bases, with 11 bases separating them. The CDR3 covers 12 residues. Germline CDR1 and CDR2: SGDLS and YYNGEE. A library of TCRbeta sequences, prepared with unique molecular identifiers, was generated. TCRdb ran MiXCR on the PCR reads and lists one entry per CDR3 protein. The data show some 290,000 distinct CDR3 sequences, with nearly 10% seen just once and over 9% held by the top ten. The sample holds a few counts of this clonotype.

The chain recombines TRBV9 with TRBJ1-2; a possible D gene is TRBD1 (6 bases). The source of this sequence is a human donor who donated a stem cell graft to a child with SCID. Sequences were derived from PBMCs from the stem cell graft donor, sampled from the stem cell graft. The CDR3 region is CASGDNPYGYTF. The CDR3 DNA is TGTGCCAGCGGGGACAACCCCTATGGCTACACCTTC. Drawing the rest from reference TRBV9 and TRBJ1-2, the complete variable domain is DSGVTQTPKHLITATGQRVTLRCSPRSGDLSVYWYQQSLDQGLQFLIQYYNGEERAKGNILERFSAQQFPDLHSELNLSSLELGDSALYFCASGDNPYGYTFGSGTRLTVV.